This T cell receptor (beta chain) was sequenced in a study of T cells in women clearing cervical HPV infection. Study in general: Blood came at first lesion visit for cases, post-clearance for controls. HLA type could not be excluded as a confounder.

TCRdb keeps only in-frame clones here, not all; method: immunoSEQ multiplex PCR. The sample table includes fewer than 30,000 clones. Dot-blot hybridization genotyped cervical HPV amplified with MY09/MY11 PCR. General study findings and limits: Repertoire richness, not evenness, was significantly elevated in CIN3+ cases versus controls.

The CDR3 loop spans 15 amino acids. Germline CDR1 reads SEHNR; CDR2 reads FQNEAQ (reference sequence). V shed 4 bases, J shed 4 bases, and the junction held 6 bases outside the gene matches. Details on this clone: As yet, its antigen is unknown. The read is 3 residues too short to cover the CDR3 end, so that end is filled in from the germline J gene.

The V call is TRBV7-9, the J call TRBJ1-2; 10 nucleotides align to TRBD1. This clonotype was sampled from a woman aged 18-70 years with a cervical HPV16 infection that either progressed to CIN3+ or cleared (not recorded which). Sequenced material: blood buffy coat. Partial CDR3 DNA: TGTGCCAGCAGCTCCCCGGGACAGGGGATCTATGGC. Residues: CASSSPGQGIYG. The full CDR3 is CASSSPGQGIYGYTF.